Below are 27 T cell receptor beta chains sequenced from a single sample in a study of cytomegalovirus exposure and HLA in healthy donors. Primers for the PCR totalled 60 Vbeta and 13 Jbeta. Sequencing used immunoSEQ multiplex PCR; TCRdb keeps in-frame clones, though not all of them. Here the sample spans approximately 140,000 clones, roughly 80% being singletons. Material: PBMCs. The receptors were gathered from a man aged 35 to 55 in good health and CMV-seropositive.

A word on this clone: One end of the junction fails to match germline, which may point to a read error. The CDR3 DNA reads as TGTTCCAGCAGCCCTAAGCCCCTGCGGTTTACTGGTGAAAAACTGTTTTTT. Encoded protein: CSSSPKPLRFTGEKLFF. The rearrangement links TRBV7-9 to TRBJ1-4; D gene uncertain. Per germline, CDR1 SEHNR and CDR2 FQNEAQ (reference sequence). This CDR3 is built from 17 residues.

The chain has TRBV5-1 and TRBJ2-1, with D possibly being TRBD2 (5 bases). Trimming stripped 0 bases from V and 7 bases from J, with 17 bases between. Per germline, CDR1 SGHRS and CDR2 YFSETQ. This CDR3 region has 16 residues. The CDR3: CASSLDGYRTWNEQFF. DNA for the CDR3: TGCGCCAGCAGCTTGGACGGTTACCGGACTTGGAATGAGCAGTTCTTC.

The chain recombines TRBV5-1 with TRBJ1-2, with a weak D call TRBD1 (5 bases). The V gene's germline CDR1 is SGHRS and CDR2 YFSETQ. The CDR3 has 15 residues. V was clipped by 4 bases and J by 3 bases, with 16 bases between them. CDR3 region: CASSEQPQGDYGYTF. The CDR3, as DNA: TGCGCCAGCAGCGAGCAACCCCAGGGTGACTATGGCTACACCTTC.

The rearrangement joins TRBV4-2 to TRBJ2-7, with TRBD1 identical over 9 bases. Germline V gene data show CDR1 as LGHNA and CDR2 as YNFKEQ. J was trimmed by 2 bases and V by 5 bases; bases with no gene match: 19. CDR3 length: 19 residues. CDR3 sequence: CASSSGIPGQGIPTYEQYF. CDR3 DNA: TGTGCCAGCAGCTCAGGAATTCCGGGACAGGGAATACCAACCTACGAGCAGTACTTC.

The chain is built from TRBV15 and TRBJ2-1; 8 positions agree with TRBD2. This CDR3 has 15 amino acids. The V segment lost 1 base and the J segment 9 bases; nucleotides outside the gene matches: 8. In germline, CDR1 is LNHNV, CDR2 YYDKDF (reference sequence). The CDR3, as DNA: TGTGCCACCAGCAGAGCCCTCGGACTAGCCGGTGAGCAGTTCTTC. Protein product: CATSRALGLAGEQFF.

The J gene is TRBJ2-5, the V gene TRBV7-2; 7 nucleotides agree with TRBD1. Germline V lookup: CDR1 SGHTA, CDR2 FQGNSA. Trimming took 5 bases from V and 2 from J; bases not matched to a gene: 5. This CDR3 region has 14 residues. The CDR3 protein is CASSPRQGQETQYF. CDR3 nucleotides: TGTGCCAGCAGCCCCCGACAGGGACAAGAGACCCAGTACTTC. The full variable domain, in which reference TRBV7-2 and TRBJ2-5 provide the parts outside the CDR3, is GAGVSQSPSNKVTEKGKDVELRCDPISGHTALYWYRQSLGQGLEFLIYFQGNSAPDKSGLPSDRFSAERTGGSVSTLTIQRTQQEDSAVYLCASSPRQGQETQYFGPGTRLLVL.

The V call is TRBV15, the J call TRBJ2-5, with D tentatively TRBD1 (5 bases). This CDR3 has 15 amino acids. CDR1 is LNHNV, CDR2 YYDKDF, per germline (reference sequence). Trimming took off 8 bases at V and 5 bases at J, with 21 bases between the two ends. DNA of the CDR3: TGTGCCACCCCGCAAGATGCAGGGAAGGGGGAGACCCAGTACTTC. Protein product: CATPQDAGKGETQYF.

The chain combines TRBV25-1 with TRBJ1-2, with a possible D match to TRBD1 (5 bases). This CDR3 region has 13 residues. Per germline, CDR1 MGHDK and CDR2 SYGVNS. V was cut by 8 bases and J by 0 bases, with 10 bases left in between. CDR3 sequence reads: CASAETANYGYTF. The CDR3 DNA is TGTGCCAGCGCAGAGACAGCTAACTATGGCTACACCTTC.

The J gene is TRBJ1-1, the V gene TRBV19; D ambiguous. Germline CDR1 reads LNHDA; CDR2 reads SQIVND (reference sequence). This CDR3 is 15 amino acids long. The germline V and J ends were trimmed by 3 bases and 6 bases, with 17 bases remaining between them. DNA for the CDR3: TGTGCCAGTAGTATCGATGTAAATGCTATCTCTGAAGCTTTCTTT. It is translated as CASSIDVNAISEAFF.

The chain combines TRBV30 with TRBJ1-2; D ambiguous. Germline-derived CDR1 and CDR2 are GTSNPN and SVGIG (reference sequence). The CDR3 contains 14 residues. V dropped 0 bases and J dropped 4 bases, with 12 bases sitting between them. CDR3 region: CAWSVEGSPYGYTF. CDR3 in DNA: TGTGCCTGGAGTGTGGAAGGGAGCCCCTATGGCTACACCTTC.

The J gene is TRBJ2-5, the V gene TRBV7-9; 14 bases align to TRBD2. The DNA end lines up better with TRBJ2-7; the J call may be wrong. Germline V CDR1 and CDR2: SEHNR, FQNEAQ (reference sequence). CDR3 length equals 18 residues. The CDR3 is CASSSPGLAGVSPYEQYF. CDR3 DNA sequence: TGTGCCAGCAGCTCACCGGGACTAGCGGGAGTATCCCCCTACGAGCAGTACTTC.

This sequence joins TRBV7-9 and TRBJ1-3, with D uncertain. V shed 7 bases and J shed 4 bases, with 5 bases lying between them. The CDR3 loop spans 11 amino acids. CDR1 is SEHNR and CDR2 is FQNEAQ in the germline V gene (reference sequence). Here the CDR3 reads CASTLGNTIYF. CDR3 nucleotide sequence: TGTGCCAGCACCCTGGGAAACACCATATATTTT.

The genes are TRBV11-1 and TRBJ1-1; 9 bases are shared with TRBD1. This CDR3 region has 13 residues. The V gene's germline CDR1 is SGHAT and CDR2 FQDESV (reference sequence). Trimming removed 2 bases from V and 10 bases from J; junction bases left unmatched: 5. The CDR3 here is CASSLTLGQGAFF. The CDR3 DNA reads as TGTGCCAGCAGCTTAACCTTGGGACAGGGAGCTTTCTTT.

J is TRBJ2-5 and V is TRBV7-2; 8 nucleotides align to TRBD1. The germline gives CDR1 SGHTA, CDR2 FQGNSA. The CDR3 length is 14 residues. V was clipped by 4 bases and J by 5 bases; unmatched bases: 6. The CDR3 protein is CASSSSGGRETQYF. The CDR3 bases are TGTGCCAGCAGCTCCTCAGGGGGCCGGGAGACCCAGTACTTC.

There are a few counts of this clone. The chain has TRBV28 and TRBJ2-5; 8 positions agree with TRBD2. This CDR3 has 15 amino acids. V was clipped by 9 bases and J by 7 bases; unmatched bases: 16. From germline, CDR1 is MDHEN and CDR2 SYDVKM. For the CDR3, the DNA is TGTGCCAGTAACCCAGGGGCTAGCGGGTTAATGACCCAGTACTTC. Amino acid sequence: CASNPGASGLMTQYF.

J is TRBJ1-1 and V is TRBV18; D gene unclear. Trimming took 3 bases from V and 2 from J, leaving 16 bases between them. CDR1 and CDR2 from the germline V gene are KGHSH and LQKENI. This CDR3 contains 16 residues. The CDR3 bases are TGTGCCAGCTCACCGGGCCCAAGGATCCAAAACACTGAAGCTTTCTTT. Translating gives CASSPGPRIQNTEAFF. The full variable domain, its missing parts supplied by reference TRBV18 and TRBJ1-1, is NAGVMQNPRHLVRRRGQEARLRCSPMKGHSHVYWYRQLPEEGLKFMVYLQKENIIDESGMPKERFSAEFPKEGPSILRIQQVVRGDSAAYFCASSPGPRIQNTEAFFGQGTRLTVV.

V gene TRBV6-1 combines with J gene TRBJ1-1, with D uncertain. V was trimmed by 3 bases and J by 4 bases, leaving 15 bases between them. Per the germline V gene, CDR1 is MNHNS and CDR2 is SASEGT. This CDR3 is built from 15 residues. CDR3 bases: TGTGCCAGCAGTGAGAGTGGCGGCGGGAGCACTGAAGCTTTCTTT. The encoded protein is CASSESGGGSTEAFF.

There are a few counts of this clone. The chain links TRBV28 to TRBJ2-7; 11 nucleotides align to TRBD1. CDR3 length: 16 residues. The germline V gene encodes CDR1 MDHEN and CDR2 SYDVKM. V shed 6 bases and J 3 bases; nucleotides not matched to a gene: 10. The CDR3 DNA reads TGTGCCAGCAGCCACTATCCCGGGACAGGGGGCTACGAGCAGTACTTC. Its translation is CASSHYPGTGGYEQYF.

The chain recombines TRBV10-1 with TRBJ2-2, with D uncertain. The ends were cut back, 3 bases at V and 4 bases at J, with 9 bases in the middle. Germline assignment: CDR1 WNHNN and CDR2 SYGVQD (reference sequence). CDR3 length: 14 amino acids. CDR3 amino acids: CASSDGPITGELFF. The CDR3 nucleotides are TGCGCCAGCAGTGATGGCCCCATCACCGGGGAGCTGTTTTTT.

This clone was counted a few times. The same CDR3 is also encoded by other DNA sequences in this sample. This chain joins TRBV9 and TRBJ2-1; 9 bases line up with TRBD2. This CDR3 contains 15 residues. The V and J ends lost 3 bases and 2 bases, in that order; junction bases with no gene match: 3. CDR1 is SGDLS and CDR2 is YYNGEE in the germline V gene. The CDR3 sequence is CASSASGTPYNEQFF. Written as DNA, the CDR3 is TGTGCCAGCAGCGCTAGCGGGACCCCCTACAATGAGCAGTTCTTC.

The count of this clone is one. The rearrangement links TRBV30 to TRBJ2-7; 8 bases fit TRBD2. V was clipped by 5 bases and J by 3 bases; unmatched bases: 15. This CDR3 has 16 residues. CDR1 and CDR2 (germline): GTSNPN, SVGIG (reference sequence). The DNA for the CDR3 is TGTGCCTGGTCGGGAGGGAGCGGGATGGGGTACTACGAGCAGTACTTC. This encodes CAWSGGSGMGYYEQYF.

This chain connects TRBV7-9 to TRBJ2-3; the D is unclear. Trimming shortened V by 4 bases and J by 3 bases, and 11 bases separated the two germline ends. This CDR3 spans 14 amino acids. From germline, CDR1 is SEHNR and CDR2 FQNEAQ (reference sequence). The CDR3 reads CASSSGWSTDTQYF. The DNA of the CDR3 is TGTGCCAGCAGCTCCGGGTGGAGTACAGATACGCAGTATTTT.

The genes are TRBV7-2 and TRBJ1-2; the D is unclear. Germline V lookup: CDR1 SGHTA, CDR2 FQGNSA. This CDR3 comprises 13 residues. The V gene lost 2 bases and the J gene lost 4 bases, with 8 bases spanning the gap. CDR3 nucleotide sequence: TGTGCCAGCAGCTTATCTCAGTCCTATGGCTACACCTTC. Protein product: CASSLSQSYGYTF.

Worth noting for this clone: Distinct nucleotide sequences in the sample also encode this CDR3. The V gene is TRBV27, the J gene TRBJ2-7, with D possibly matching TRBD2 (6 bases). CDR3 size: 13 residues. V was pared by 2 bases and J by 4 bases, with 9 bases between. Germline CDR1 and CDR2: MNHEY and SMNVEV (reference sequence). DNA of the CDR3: TGTGCCAGCAGTTTACCCGGGGGATACGAGCAGTACTTC. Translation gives CASSLPGGYEQYF.

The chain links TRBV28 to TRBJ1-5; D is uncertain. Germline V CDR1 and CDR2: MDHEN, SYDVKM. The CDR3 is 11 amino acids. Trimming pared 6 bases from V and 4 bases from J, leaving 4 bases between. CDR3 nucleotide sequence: TGTGCCAGCAGCCTAAATCAGCCCCAGCATTTT. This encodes CASSLNQPQHF.

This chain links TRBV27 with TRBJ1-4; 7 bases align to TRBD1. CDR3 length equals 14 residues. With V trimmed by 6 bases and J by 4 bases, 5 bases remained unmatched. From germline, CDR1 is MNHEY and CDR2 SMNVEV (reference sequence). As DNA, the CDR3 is TGTGCCAGCAGCCGTAGACAGGGTAATGAAAAACTGTTTTTT. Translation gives CASSRRQGNEKLFF.

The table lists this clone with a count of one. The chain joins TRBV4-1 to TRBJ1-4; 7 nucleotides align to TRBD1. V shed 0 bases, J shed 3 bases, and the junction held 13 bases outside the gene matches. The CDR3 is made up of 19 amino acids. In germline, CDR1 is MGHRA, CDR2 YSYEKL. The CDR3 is CASSQENTRGLGSNEKLFF. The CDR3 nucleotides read TGCGCCAGCAGCCAAGAGAACACCAGGGGGTTAGGATCTAATGAAAAACTGTTTTTT.